The 10 T cell receptor beta chains below come from one sample, sequenced in a study of T cells in Graves' hyperthyroidism and ophthalmopathy. TCR beta CDR3 regions were amplified from RNA. The primer set for the first-round RT-PCR of the TCR CDR3 was HTBI. TCRdb fed the multiplex PCR reads into MiXCR, producing one record per CDR3 protein. This table has about 55,000 distinct CDR3 sequences, about 53% appearing once. The sequenced material came from blood. Receptor source: a woman aged 60-75 years with Graves' ophthalmopathy.

This clonotype was detected many times. CDR3 sequence: CASSRPLGAGELFF. The CDR3 DNA reads TGCGCCAGCAGCCGCCCCTTGGGGGCCGGGGAGCTGTTTTTT. The rearrangement uses TRBV4-1 and TRBJ2-2; D may correspond to TRBD1 or TRBD2 (5 bases each). CDR1 is MGHRA and CDR2 is YSYEKL in the germline V gene. Deletions cut 4 bases from V and 6 bases from J, with 12 bases between. The CDR3 consists of 14 residues.

This clonotype was picked up many times. The chain employs TRBV4-1 and TRBJ2-3; D remains ambiguous. Trimming removed 4 bases at V and 6 bases at J, with 8 bases between. The CDR3 has 12 amino acids. Germline V gene sequence: CDR1 MGHRA, CDR2 YSYEKL. The CDR3 loop is CASSLPLDTQYF. CDR3 sequence (DNA): TGCGCCAGCAGCCTCCCCCTGGATACGCAGTATTTT.

The rearrangement uses TRBV2 and TRBJ2-3; 14 bases align to TRBD2. Germline CDR1 and CDR2: SNHLY and FYNNEI. The CDR3 covers 16 residues. J lost 3 bases, V lost 6 bases, and 5 bases had no gene match. The CDR3 nucleotides are TGTGCCAGCAGGCGACTAGCGGGAGGGCCAACAGATACGCAGTATTTT. It specifies CASRRLAGGPTDTQYF.

This clonotype appeared many times. This chain joins TRBV4-1 and TRBJ2-7; 7 nucleotides agree with TRBD2. J gave up 4 bases and V 2 bases, and 5 bases lay outside the gene matches. This CDR3 has 14 amino acids. Germline CDR1 is MGHRA and CDR2 is YSYEKL. The CDR3: CASSQPSGGYEQYF. CDR3 sequence (DNA): TGCGCCAGCAGCCAACCCTCGGGGGGTTACGAGCAGTACTTC.

This clonotype came up once. The CDR3 carries no conserved terminal phenylalanine or tryptophan, so it likely arises from a read error. This chain links TRBV5-6 with TRBJ2-7; 9 bases agree with TRBD1. CDR1 and CDR2 from the germline V gene are SGHDT and YYEEEE. V lost 1 base and J lost 3; bases outside the gene matches: 5. The CDR3 runs to 15 residues. The chain's CDR3 is CASSLYRTGVYEQYL. The DNA for the CDR3 is TGTGCCAGCAGCTTGTACCGGACAGGGGTCTACGAGCAGTACCTC.

This clonotype is deemed medium-sized. The chain uses TRBV10-1 and TRBJ1-1; D call uncertain. Germline V gives CDR1 WNHNN, CDR2 SYGVQD (reference sequence). This CDR3 has 15 residues. The V and J ends lost 0 bases and 0 bases respectively, with 8 bases between them. CDR3 amino acids: CASSESRTVNTEAFF. The DNA of the CDR3 is TGCGCCAGCAGTGAGTCACGCACCGTGAACACTGAAGCTTTCTTT.

This clonotype is categorized as medium-sized. The chain employs TRBV20-1 and TRBJ1-2, with unresolved D. This CDR3 is built from 13 residues. CDR1 DFQATT and CDR2 SNEGSKA come from the germline V gene (reference sequence). V lost 6 bases and J lost 2, with 13 bases in between. The CDR3 DNA is TGCAGTGCAATAGTTGGCGGAAACTATGGCTACACCTTC. Protein product: CSAIVGGNYGYTF.

This chain connects TRBV20-1 to TRBJ2-5; TRBD1 agrees at 7 bases. The J call may not be correct, given that the DNA end is closer to TRBJ2-7. There are 13 residues in the CDR3. The germline V gene has CDR1 DFQATT and CDR2 SNEGSKA (reference sequence). The CDR3 nucleotides read TGCAGTGCAACTGGGACAGCCTCCTACGAGCAGTACTTC. Its translation is CSATGTASYEQYF.

This clonotype was counted between two and nine times. V usage is TRBV20-1 and J usage is TRBJ2-7; a weak D match, TRBD1 (6 bases). CDR3 length: 14 residues. The V end lost 4 bases, the J end lost 7 bases, and 20 bases lay between the germline ends. Germline V gene sequence: CDR1 DFQATT, CDR2 SNEGSKA (reference sequence). CDR3 sequence (DNA): TGCAGTGCTACCTTACCGGGACACCCTACGGAGCAGTACTTC. Translation: CSATLPGHPTEQYF.

This clonotype was recorded a few times. The chain joins TRBV4-2 to TRBJ2-7; maybe TRBD2 (6 bases). Trimming took off 1 base at V and 3 bases at J, with 16 bases between the two ends. The germline CDR1 and CDR2 sequences are LGHNA and YNFKEQ. CDR3 length: 16 residues. CDR3 loop: CASSQGTGSKLYEQYF. Written as DNA, the CDR3 is TGTGCCAGCAGCCAAGGGACCGGGAGCAAACTCTACGAGCAGTACTTC.